This T cell receptor beta chain comes out of a study of blood T cell repertoires in COVID-19 (dated by TCRdb to 2020 to 2022). Describing the broader study: Samples from collaborators originated in the United States, Italy and Spain and spanned both the acute and convalescent phases of COVID-19. A freely available public database, intended as a resource for researchers studying the immune response to SARS-CoV-2, is where the repertoires were released. Where HLA class I and class II types were available, the types were taken from metadata supplied by the sample provider, not from assay-based typing. The dataset comprised deeply sampled blood TCRbeta repertoires from subjects exposed to, actively infected with, or recovered from COVID-19. Samples came from the ongoing ImmuneRACE study (first 160 participants) plus 1,254 subjects from 6 global collaborators. Nearly every sample came with metadata listing a de-identified subject ID, COVID-19 status, age in years and sex. The material from the prospective study consisted of cDNA or gDNA derived from T cells, B-cell-depleted T cells, or PBMCs.

TCRbeta CDR3 regions were amplified from genomic DNA by means of the immunoSEQ Assay, a bias-controlled multiplex PCR. Per the authors' processing: Within the assay, amplification of reference gene primers was used to estimate how many nucleated cells each sample contained. To quantify the absolute abundance of each unique TCRbeta CDR3 rearrangement, sequence reads were collapsed and filtered. Productive Simpson clonality was computed per sample as the square root of Simpson's diversity index over productive rearrangements. TCRdb took this table from immuneACCESS and kept in-frame rearrangements with V and J called. Such tables lack part of the clones; where checked against another copy, unresolved V genes explain under half of the gap, and the rest is unexplained. V, J and clone size reflect that table, while D and trimming were determined from the DNA. Here the sample has about 99,000 clones; over 80% occur a single time. About 2% of the sample is taken by the ten largest.

There are 16 amino acids in the CDR3, from cysteine to phenylalanine inclusive. Just the 48-base CDR3 DNA is kept, in frame starting at base 1. V lost 1 base and J lost 4 bases, and the count of bases not matched to a germline gene is 5. Reading the germline V gene (reference sequence) gives CDR1 LNHDA and CDR2 SQIVND. Each collaborating institution followed its own protocols to collect whole blood in K2EDTA tubes. For TCRbeta analysis, collaborators shipped samples as frozen whole blood, isolated PBMCs, or DNA extracted from either of those sample types. A note on this clone: Its specific antigen is unknown. Base qualities are not recorded, but no much larger clone differs from it by a single base.

Paper-wide results and their limitations: The quantity of clinical and demographic metadata differed by source and by participant and was supplied without curation.

The TCR comes from an older man with active or convalescent COVID-19. Input material: peripheral blood. The rearrangement combines TRBV19 with TRBJ2-3; TRBD1 fits 10 bases in the junction. The CDR3 is CASSIVTGGASDTQYF. The bases are TGTGCCAGTAGTATAGTGACAGGGGGCGCGTCAGATACGCAGTATTTT.